The 26 T cell receptor beta chains in this list originate from one sample, sequenced in a study of memory CD4+ T cells and cytomegalovirus serostatus. The repertoire was sequenced with immunoSEQ multiplex PCR; TCRdb's copy has only in-frame clones and lacks some. This table holds tens of thousands of clones, about 80% found once. The sort gate was single viable CD3+CD4+CD8-CD45RO+ cells for memory CD4+ T cells. What was sequenced was memory CD4+ T cells from blood. The receptors originated from an adult in good health and CMV-seropositive.

This clone qualifies as medium-sized. The sample carries other DNA sequences with the same CDR3. The chain links TRBV4-2 to TRBJ2-7; TRBD1 is a possible D gene (5 bases). This CDR3 is built from 13 residues. The ends were cut back, 0 bases at V and 6 bases at J, with 9 bases in the middle. Germline CDR1 LGHNA, CDR2 YNFKEQ. CDR3 DNA: TGTGCCAGCAGCCAAGAACGAAGGGGCGAGCAGTACTTC. It yields the protein CASSQERRGEQYF.

The V and J genes are TRBV5-4 and TRBJ1-1; possibly TRBD1 for D (6 bases). Trimming removed 4 bases at V and 7 bases at J, with 14 bases between. Germline loops: CDR1 SGHNT, CDR2 YYREEE (reference sequence). There are 13 residues in the CDR3. CDR3 sequence (DNA): TGTGCCAGCAGCAAGGTACAGGGCTTTGAAGCTTTCTTT. Residues: CASSKVQGFEAFF.

J is TRBJ2-7 and V is TRBV12-2; TRBD1, as called in the table, went unchecked against the DNA. TRBV12-2 is termed a pseudogene. There are 16 residues in the CDR3. The DNA of the CDR3 is TGTGCAAGTCGCTTAGCTTCCCAGACAGGGACATACGAGCAGTACTTC. This translates into CASRLASQTGTYEQYF.

The chain joins TRBV7-8 to TRBJ2-4; D call uncertain. CDR3 length: 18 amino acids. The V gene lost 5 bases and the J gene lost 0 bases, with 20 bases spanning the gap. From germline, CDR1 is SGHVS and CDR2 FQNEAQ. The CDR3, as DNA: TGTGCCAGCAGCCAGATAGGGTGGGCCCCACTAGCCAAAAACATTCAGTACTTC. Translated: CASSQIGWAPLAKNIQYF.

This rearrangement joins TRBV7-2 to TRBJ2-5; a weak D match, TRBD2 (6 bases). From germline, CDR1 is SGHTA and CDR2 FQGNSA. Trimming took off 4 bases at V and 1 base at J, with 13 bases between the two ends. This CDR3 is built from 15 residues. Written as DNA, the CDR3 is TGTGCCAGCAGCTGGTGGGACGGGGGCCAAGAGACCCAGTACTTC. It encodes CASSWWDGGQETQYF.

The rearrangement links TRBV28 to TRBJ2-2, with 11 positions matching TRBD2. This CDR3 is built from 17 residues. With V trimmed by 3 bases and J by 2 bases, 5 bases remained unmatched. Germline lookup yields CDR1 MDHEN and CDR2 SYDVKM. CDR3 bases: TGTGCCAGCAGTTTCCTCGGGACTAGCGGAAACACCGGGGAGCTGTTTTTT. Translation: CASSFLGTSGNTGELFF. Together with reference TRBV28 and TRBJ2-2, the CDR3 gives the full variable domain: DVKVTQSSRYLVKRTGEKVFLECVQDMDHENMFWYRQDPGLGLRLIYFSYDVKMKEKGDIPEGYSVSREKKERFSLILESASTNQTSMYLCASSFLGTSGNTGELFFGEGSRLTVL.

CDR3 in DNA: TGTGCCAGCAGCTTGGGGAACAGGGACAATCAGCCCCAGCATTTT. Translating it yields CASSLGNRDNQPQHF. The chain combines TRBV7-2 with TRBJ1-5; D possibly corresponds to TRBD1 (6 bases). Germline lookup yields CDR1 SGHTA and CDR2 FQGNSA. The CDR3 loop spans 15 amino acids. V was clipped by 3 bases and J by 3 bases, with 12 bases between them.

CDR3 loop: CASSFGAGPDTQYF. The CDR3 bases are TGTGCCAGCAGTTTCGGGGCGGGGCCAGATACGCAGTATTTT. This chain uses TRBV27 with TRBJ2-3, with D possibly TRBD2 on 6 matching bases. Germline V gene lookup returns CDR1 MNHEY and CDR2 SMNVEV (reference sequence). Trimming took off 3 bases at V and 4 bases at J, with 11 bases between the two ends. This CDR3 comprises 14 residues.

This clone occurred once. This chain joins TRBV20-1 and TRBJ2-7; 7 bases are shared with TRBD1. Germline V gene lookup returns CDR1 DFQATT and CDR2 SNEGSKA (reference sequence). V lost 6 bases and J lost 9; bases outside the gene matches: 8. The CDR3 extends over 11 amino acids. The CDR3: CSARTGSGQYV. The CDR3 coding sequence is TGCAGTGCCAGGACAGGCTCTGGGCAGTACGTC.

In its sample, this clone was seen a few times. The gene calls are TRBV7-2 and TRBJ1-2; D ambiguous. The CDR3 totals 14 residues. Germline lookup yields CDR1 SGHTA and CDR2 FQGNSA. Trimming pared 1 base from V and 4 bases from J, leaving 10 bases between. CDR3: CASSLDQTSYGYTF. In DNA, the CDR3 is TGTGCCAGCAGCTTAGACCAGACTTCCTATGGCTACACCTTC.

The chain couples TRBV10-3 to TRBJ2-5; TRBD1 aligns across 9 bases. This CDR3 contains 15 residues. From germline, CDR1 is ENHRY and CDR2 SYGVKD. The trim removed 5 bases at V and 2 bases at J, leaving 6 bases unmatched. The CDR3 loop is CAISFRDRAQETQYF. CDR3 bases: TGTGCCATCAGTTTCCGGGACAGGGCTCAAGAGACCCAGTACTTC.

The chain is built from TRBV29-1 and TRBJ1-4, with a weak D call TRBD1 (5 bases). CDR1 and CDR2 from the germline V gene are SQVTM and ANQGSEA. The CDR3 runs to 12 residues. V dropped 7 bases and J dropped 3 bases, with 9 bases sitting between them. The CDR3 coding sequence is TGCAGCGCCGGGACCCCTAATGAAAAACTGTTTTTT. It is translated as CSAGTPNEKLFF.

The chain carries TRBV11-2 and TRBJ1-3, with 7 bases that match TRBD1. The germline gives CDR1 SGHAT, CDR2 FQNNGV. The ends lost 3 bases at V and 4 bases at J; junction bases unmatched: 0. The CDR3 length is 13 residues. The CDR3 spells CASSLTGGNTIYF. The CDR3 bases are TGTGCCAGCAGCTTGACAGGGGGAAACACCATATATTTT.

The count of this clone is one. The V call is TRBV2, the J call TRBJ1-1, with D unresolved. Trimming left V 8 bases short and J 1 base short, with 17 bases between. Germline values: CDR1 SNHLY, CDR2 FYNNEI. The CDR3 runs 15 residues. In nucleotides, the CDR3 is TGTGCCAGCGGCGCAGCCCCAGGACGGAACACTGAAGCTTTCTTT. It encodes CASGAAPGRNTEAFF.

The chain combines TRBV23-1 with TRBJ1-5; D unclear. TRBV23-1 is filed as an ORF, its function uncertain. V was trimmed by 1 base and J by 3 bases, leaving 16 bases between them. This CDR3 comprises 17 residues. The CDR3 nucleotides are TGCGCCAGCAGTCAATTCCTGCGACTCGCCTCCAATCAGCCCCAGCATTTT. It codes for CASSQFLRLASNQPQHF.

The chain links TRBV7-2 to TRBJ1-5; D unclear. V was trimmed by 2 bases and J by 7 bases, leaving 9 bases between them. The CDR3 is 13 residues long. Germline CDR1 and CDR2: SGHTA and FQGNSA. The CDR3 spells CASSLSMEQPQHF. The CDR3 nucleotides are TGTGCCAGCAGCTTATCTATGGAGCAGCCCCAGCATTTT.

The sample holds one count of this clone. The V call is TRBV10-1, the J call TRBJ2-1, with 7 bases identical to TRBD1. This CDR3 region has 14 residues. With 5 bases clipped from V and 2 bases from J, the junction kept 3 bases outside the gene matches. From germline, CDR1 is WNHNN and CDR2 SYGVQD (reference sequence). The CDR3 DNA reads as TGCGCCAGCAGTACAGGGGAGACCTACAATGAGCAGTTCTTC. Translating it yields CASSTGETYNEQFF.

The chain carries TRBV6-5 and TRBJ2-3, with D possibly TRBD2 on 5 matching bases. The V gene lost 5 bases and the J gene lost 1 base, with 10 bases spanning the gap. The CDR3 is 14 amino acids. Germline CDR1 is MNHEY and CDR2 is SVGAGI. The chain's CDR3 is CASSRTGRTDTQYF. DNA of the CDR3: TGTGCCAGCAGTCGGACTGGTCGCACAGATACGCAGTATTTT.

CDR3 loop: CVITSLAGPEQYF. In DNA, the CDR3 is TGTGTCATCACTTCACTAGCGGGACCCGAGCAGTACTTC. This chain joins TRBV28 and TRBJ2-7; 10 bases are shared with TRBD2. Germline lookup yields CDR1 MDHEN and CDR2 SYDVKM. The CDR3 is 13 residues long. The variable domain in full, with the rest retrieved from reference TRBV28 and TRBJ2-7, is DVKVTQSSRYLVKRTGEKVFLECVQDMDHENMFWYRQDPGLGLRLIYFSYDVKMKEKGDIPEGYSVSREKKERFSLILESASTNQTSMYLCVITSLAGPEQYFGPGTRLTVT.

J is TRBJ2-7 and V is TRBV6-4; 8 nucleotides agree with TRBD1. This CDR3 spans 15 amino acids. Germline V gene data show CDR1 as MRHNA and CDR2 as SNTAGT. V lost 6 bases and J lost 2; bases outside the gene matches: 9. The CDR3 DNA is TGTGCCAGCAGGTCCGACAGGGGTCGGGCCTACGAGCAGTACGTC. Translating it yields CASRSDRGRAYEQYV.

J is TRBJ2-1 and V is TRBV4-2; D unresolved. Per the germline V gene, CDR1 is LGHNA and CDR2 is YNFKEQ. The V gene lost 0 bases and the J gene lost 10 bases, with 10 bases spanning the gap. The CDR3 length is 13 residues. CDR3 region: CASSQEGAREQFF. Here the CDR3 DNA reads TGTGCCAGCAGCCAAGAAGGAGCCCGAGAGCAGTTCTTC.

This clone was seen once. The chain combines TRBV28 with TRBJ1-2; 10 bases line up with TRBD1. Trimming took 3 bases from V and 5 from J; bases not matched to a gene: 3. The V gene's germline CDR1 is MDHEN and CDR2 SYDVKM. This CDR3 is built from 14 residues. Here the CDR3 reads CASSLGQGFYGYTF. The DNA for the CDR3 is TGTGCCAGCAGTTTGGGACAGGGGTTTTATGGCTACACCTTC.

The gene calls are TRBV5-4 and TRBJ1-1; possible D gene TRBD1, 6 bases. V lost 1 base to trimming and J lost 7 bases, with 20 bases between them. The CDR3 totals 16 residues. The V gene's germline CDR1 is SGHNT and CDR2 YYREEE (reference sequence). This CDR3 is CASSLWLRQAADEAFF. In DNA form, the CDR3 reads TGTGCCAGCAGCTTGTGGTTGAGACAGGCTGCCGATGAAGCTTTCTTT.

This clone has a single count. The gene calls are TRBV9 and TRBJ2-2, with TRBD2 matching 9 bases. CDR1 and CDR2 (germline): SGDLS, YYNGEE. The CDR3 consists of 16 residues. Trimming at V came to 0 bases and at J to 5 bases, leaving 5 bases not matched to a gene. In DNA form, the CDR3 reads TGTGCCAGCAGCGTAGGTAGCGGGAGTTATACCGGGGAGCTGTTTTTT. Its protein is CASSVGSGSYTGELFF. The entire variable domain, with the rest obtained from reference TRBV9 and TRBJ2-2, is as follows: DSGVTQTPKHLITATGQRVTLRCSPRSGDLSVYWYQQSLDQGLQFLIQYYNGEERAKGNILERFSAQQFPDLHSELNLSSLELGDSALYFCASSVGSGSYTGELFFGEGSRLTVL.

The chain carries TRBV2 and TRBJ1-5; weak D call: TRBD1 (6 bases). There are 13 residues in the CDR3. The germline V gene has CDR1 SNHLY and CDR2 FYNNEI. V shed 9 bases and J shed 3 bases, with 12 bases lying between them. The DNA for the CDR3 is TGTGCCAGTATGGGGGGCCTCAATCAGCCCCAGCATTTT. Protein product: CASMGGLNQPQHF.

V and J are TRBV10-3 and TRBJ2-1, with 13 bases lining up with TRBD2. Germline CDR1 reads ENHRY; CDR2 reads SYGVKD. This CDR3 is built from 15 residues. V dropped 7 bases and J dropped 5; count of bases not matched to a gene: 5. This chain's CDR3 is CAITAGLAGDNEQFF. The CDR3 DNA sequence: TGTGCCATCACGGCAGGACTAGCGGGAGACAATGAGCAGTTCTTC.